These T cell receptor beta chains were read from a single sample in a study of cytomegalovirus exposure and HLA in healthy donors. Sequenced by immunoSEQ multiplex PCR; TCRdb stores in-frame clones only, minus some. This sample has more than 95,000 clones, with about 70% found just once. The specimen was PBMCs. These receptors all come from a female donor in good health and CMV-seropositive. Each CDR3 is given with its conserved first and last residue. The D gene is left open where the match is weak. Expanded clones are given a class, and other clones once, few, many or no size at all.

CDR3nt: TGTGCCAGCAGTACCTACAGGGGGTCCTACGAGCAGTACTTC
CDR3aa: CASSTYRGSYEQYF
d_gene: TRBD1
abundance: NA
v_gene: TRBV28
j_gene: TRBJ2-7

CDR3nt: TGTGCCAGCTCACCTTACAGGGGGGCGAGGGAGACCCAGTACTTC
CDR3aa: CASSPYRGARETQYF
d_gene: TRBD1
abundance: NA
v_gene: TRBV18
j_gene: TRBJ2-5

CDR3nt: TGTGCCAGCAGCTCCTCGGGTTCCTACGAGCAGTACTTC
CDR3aa: CASSSSGSYEQYF
d_gene: NA
abundance: NA
v_gene: TRBV9
j_gene: TRBJ2-7

CDR3nt: TGTGCCAGCACTCGGGACAAGGGTGAAAAACTGTTTTTT
CDR3aa: CASTRDKGEKLFF
d_gene: NA
abundance: NA
v_gene: TRBV6-5
j_gene: TRBJ1-4

CDR3nt: TGTGCCAGCCGACTAGCGGGGGGACACAATGAGCAGTTCTTC
CDR3aa: CASRLAGGHNEQFF
d_gene: TRBD2
abundance: NA
v_gene: TRBV6-1
j_gene: TRBJ2-1

CDR3nt: TGTGCCAGCAGCTTAGGACAGGGGGCGGACTATGGCTACACCTTC
CDR3aa: CASSLGQGADYGYTF
d_gene: TRBD1
abundance: NA
v_gene: TRBV7-9
j_gene: TRBJ1-2

CDR3nt: TGTGCCAGCAGTTGGGGGACAGGGGGCAGCGGGACTGAAGCTTTCTTT
CDR3aa: CASSWGTGGSGTEAFF
d_gene: TRBD1
abundance: NA
v_gene: TRBV6-5
j_gene: TRBJ1-1

CDR3nt: TGTGCCAGTAGTATTGATAGGAGGGACTCCGCGGCGGGCTATGGCTACACCTTC
CDR3aa: CASSIDRRDSAAGYGYTF
d_gene: NA
abundance: NA
v_gene: TRBV19
j_gene: TRBJ1-2

CDR3nt: TGTGCCAGCAGCTGGGACAGGTCTTCCTACGAGCAGTACTTC
CDR3aa: CASSWDRSSYEQYF
d_gene: TRBD1
abundance: once
v_gene: TRBV7-2
j_gene: TRBJ2-7

CDR3nt: TGTGCCTGGGGGAACACAGGCGAGACCCAGTACTTC
CDR3aa: CAWGNTGETQYF
d_gene: NA
abundance: NA
v_gene: TRBV30
j_gene: TRBJ2-5

CDR3nt: TGTGCCAGCAGCTTAAGGACTAACACTGAAGCTTTCTTT
CDR3aa: CASSLRTNTEAFF
d_gene: NA
abundance: few
v_gene: TRBV7-8
j_gene: TRBJ1-1

CDR3nt: TGTGCCAGCAGCCTAAGTCAGACGGGAGTTCTCGAGCAGTACTTC
CDR3aa: CASSLSQTGVLEQYF
d_gene: NA
abundance: NA
v_gene: TRBV7-6
j_gene: TRBJ2-7

CDR3nt: TGCGCCAGCAGCCCAGATGACAGCGTCTATGGCTACACCTTC
CDR3aa: CASSPDDSVYGYTF
d_gene: NA
abundance: NA
v_gene: TRBV4-3
j_gene: TRBJ1-2

CDR3nt: TGTGCCAGCAGCAGACAGGTCGACAATTCACCCCTCCACTTT
CDR3aa: CASSRQVDNSPLHF
d_gene: NA
abundance: NA
v_gene: TRBV4-2
j_gene: TRBJ1-6

CDR3nt: TGCGCCAGCAGTCAATATCATCGGGCAGCGGACTACGAGCAGTACTTC
CDR3aa: CASSQYHRAADYEQYF
d_gene: NA
abundance: once
v_gene: TRBV23-1
j_gene: TRBJ2-7

CDR3nt: TGCGCCAGCAGTCTCGGGACTTACTTCACCTTC
CDR3aa: CASSLGTYFTF
d_gene: NA
abundance: NA
v_gene: TRBV4-3
j_gene: TRBJ1-2

CDR3nt: TGTGCCAGCAGTTCTAGGAGACAGGGCGATGAAGCTTTCTTT
CDR3aa: CASSSRRQGDEAFF
d_gene: TRBD1
abundance: NA
v_gene: TRBV6-6
j_gene: TRBJ1-1

CDR3nt: TGTGCCAGCAGCACCCAGACAGATTCCTGTGGCTACACCTTC
CDR3aa: CASSTQTDSCGYTF
d_gene: NA
abundance: NA
v_gene: TRBV9
j_gene: TRBJ1-2

CDR3nt: TGCGCCAGCAGACCAACAGGGAACCACACAGATACGCAGTATTTT
CDR3aa: CASRPTGNHTDTQYF
d_gene: NA
abundance: NA
v_gene: TRBV10-1
j_gene: TRBJ2-3

CDR3nt: TGTGCCAGCAGCTTAGCGTTGACAGTCAATCCCCTCCACTTT
CDR3aa: CASSLALTVNPLHF
d_gene: NA
abundance: NA
v_gene: TRBV7-8
j_gene: TRBJ1-6

CDR3nt: TGCGCCAGCAGCCAAGACACGGGTCTATCTAATGAAAAACTGTTTTTT
CDR3aa: CASSQDTGLSNEKLFF
d_gene: NA
abundance: once
v_gene: TRBV4-3
j_gene: TRBJ1-4

CDR3nt: TGCGCCAGCAGCCACGGGGGGCTGTATGGTGAGCAGTTCTTC
CDR3aa: CASSHGGLYGEQFF
d_gene: NA
abundance: NA
v_gene: TRBV4-3
j_gene: TRBJ2-1

CDR3nt: TGTGCCAGCAGCGCGGCCTACGAGCAGTACTTC
CDR3aa: CASSAAYEQYF
d_gene: NA
abundance: once
v_gene: TRBV7-8
j_gene: TRBJ2-7

CDR3nt: TGTGCCTGGAGTATGGGACAGTTGCGCTACACCTTC
CDR3aa: CAWSMGQLRYTF
d_gene: TRBD1
abundance: few
v_gene: TRBV30
j_gene: TRBJ1-2

CDR3nt: TGTGCCAGCATGAACTACCCCTACGAGCAGTACTTC
CDR3aa: CASMNYPYEQYF
d_gene: NA
abundance: once
v_gene: TRBV11-2
j_gene: TRBJ2-7

CDR3nt: TGTGCCAGCAGTGAGGAGGAGCCCTCCTACGAGCAGTACTTC
CDR3aa: CASSEEEPSYEQYF
d_gene: NA
abundance: NA
v_gene: TRBV25-1
j_gene: TRBJ2-7

CDR3nt: TGTGCCAGCTCACCGGGGCAGGGGGGCACTGAAGCTTTCTTT
CDR3aa: CASSPGQGGTEAFF
d_gene: TRBD1
abundance: NA
v_gene: TRBV18
j_gene: TRBJ1-1

CDR3nt: TGTGCCAGCAGTGCGCTCCGGGACAGGGGGGCCGGGGAGCTGTTTTTT
CDR3aa: CASSALRDRGAGELFF
d_gene: TRBD1
abundance: NA
v_gene: TRBV2
j_gene: TRBJ2-2

CDR3nt: TGTGCCAGTTCCGACAGGGGGAGGGAGCAGTACTTC
CDR3aa: CASSDRGREQYF
d_gene: TRBD1
abundance: NA
v_gene: TRBV19
j_gene: TRBJ2-7

CDR3nt: TGTGCCTGGATGGCGAGTCGGCGGCCCTCTGGGGCCAACGTCCTGACTTTC
CDR3aa: CAWMASRRPSGANVLTF
d_gene: NA
abundance: NA
v_gene: TRBV30
j_gene: TRBJ2-6

CDR3nt: TGTGCCAGCAGCCCCGGGACTAGCCTCACCGGGGAGCTGTTTTTT
CDR3aa: CASSPGTSLTGELFF
d_gene: TRBD2
abundance: NA
v_gene: TRBV7-6
j_gene: TRBJ2-2

CDR3nt: TGTGCCATATCCTCGGGAGAGACCCAGTACTTC
CDR3aa: CAISSGETQYF
d_gene: NA
abundance: NA
v_gene: TRBV10-3
j_gene: TRBJ2-5

CDR3nt: TGCAGCGTTGATGAGGACACCGGAAGGGAGACCCAGTACTTC
CDR3aa: CSVDEDTGRETQYF
d_gene: NA
abundance: NA
v_gene: TRBV29-1
j_gene: TRBJ2-5

CDR3nt: TGTGCCAGCAGCCCGTTTGGAAACACCATATATTTT
CDR3aa: CASSPFGNTIYF
d_gene: NA
abundance: NA
v_gene: TRBV28
j_gene: TRBJ1-3

CDR3nt: TGCGCCAGCAGAAACACAGGGGGCGTCTACGAGCAGTACTTC
CDR3aa: CASRNTGGVYEQYF
d_gene: TRBD1
abundance: NA
v_gene: TRBV5-1
j_gene: TRBJ2-7

CDR3nt: TGCGCCAGCAGCCAAGATGCTTTGGGAGGAGAAGCTTTCTTT
CDR3aa: CASSQDALGGEAFF
d_gene: NA
abundance: few
v_gene: TRBV4-3
j_gene: TRBJ1-1

CDR3nt: TGTGCCACCAGCAGAGACTTCGGACAGGGGTTACATGGCTACACCTTC
CDR3aa: CATSRDFGQGLHGYTF
d_gene: TRBD1
abundance: NA
v_gene: TRBV15
j_gene: TRBJ1-2

CDR3nt: TGTGCCTGGAGCTTGAGCTCCTATAATTCACCCCTCCACTTT
CDR3aa: CAWSLSSYNSPLHF
d_gene: NA
abundance: NA
v_gene: TRBV30
j_gene: TRBJ1-6

CDR3nt: TGTGCCAGCAGCTTGCAGGGAGGGCAAAGCTATGGCTACACCTTC
CDR3aa: CASSLQGGQSYGYTF
d_gene: NA
abundance: NA
v_gene: TRBV7-2
j_gene: TRBJ1-2

CDR3nt: TGTGCCAGCAGCAAAGGACAGGTCGGCTATGAGCAGTTCTTC
CDR3aa: CASSKGQVGYEQFF
d_gene: TRBD1
abundance: NA
v_gene: TRBV11-1
j_gene: TRBJ2-1

CDR3nt: TGTGCCAGCAGCTTGTCCCGGGACAGGGCTGGGGCCAACGTCCTGACTTTC
CDR3aa: CASSLSRDRAGANVLTF
d_gene: TRBD1
abundance: NA
v_gene: TRBV9
j_gene: TRBJ2-6